The clone carrying this T cell receptor (beta chain) was found a few times. The target antigen is unknown. This sample stems from a study of metastatic and nonmetastatic thyroid tumors. Across the study: Comparison of repertoires was carried out across blood and tumor or nodule tissue from malignant and benign thyroid patients.

Findings and caveats of the study: It was reported that TCR beta diversity was significantly higher in malignant thyroid tumors than benign nodules, in blood and tumor.

All patients were untreated before thyroid surgery. Authors' methods: The study took CDR3 differences across clinicopathological groups and made a distant-metastasis classifier for papillary thyroid cancer from them. TCRdb re-clonotyped the PCR reads via MiXCR. TCRdb, not the original authors, processed these V and J calls. The repertoire holds about 52,000 clones, with roughly 18% as singletons. The sample comprised blood. The sequence derives from a female donor with papillary thyroid cancer or a benign thyroid nodule (not recorded which). Some clones in this sample may be carry-over from other donors' samples.

CDR3: CATASLTVGLAGGEQYF. The CDR3 bases are TGTGCCACAGCTTCCCTTACAGTGGGACTAGCGGGAGGCGAGCAGTACTTC. The chain has TRBV10-3 and TRBJ2-7; 15 bases are a match to TRBD2. J was trimmed by 6 bases and V by 10 bases; bases with no gene match: 16. The germline gives CDR1 ENHRY, CDR2 SYGVKD. The CDR3 has 17 amino acids.